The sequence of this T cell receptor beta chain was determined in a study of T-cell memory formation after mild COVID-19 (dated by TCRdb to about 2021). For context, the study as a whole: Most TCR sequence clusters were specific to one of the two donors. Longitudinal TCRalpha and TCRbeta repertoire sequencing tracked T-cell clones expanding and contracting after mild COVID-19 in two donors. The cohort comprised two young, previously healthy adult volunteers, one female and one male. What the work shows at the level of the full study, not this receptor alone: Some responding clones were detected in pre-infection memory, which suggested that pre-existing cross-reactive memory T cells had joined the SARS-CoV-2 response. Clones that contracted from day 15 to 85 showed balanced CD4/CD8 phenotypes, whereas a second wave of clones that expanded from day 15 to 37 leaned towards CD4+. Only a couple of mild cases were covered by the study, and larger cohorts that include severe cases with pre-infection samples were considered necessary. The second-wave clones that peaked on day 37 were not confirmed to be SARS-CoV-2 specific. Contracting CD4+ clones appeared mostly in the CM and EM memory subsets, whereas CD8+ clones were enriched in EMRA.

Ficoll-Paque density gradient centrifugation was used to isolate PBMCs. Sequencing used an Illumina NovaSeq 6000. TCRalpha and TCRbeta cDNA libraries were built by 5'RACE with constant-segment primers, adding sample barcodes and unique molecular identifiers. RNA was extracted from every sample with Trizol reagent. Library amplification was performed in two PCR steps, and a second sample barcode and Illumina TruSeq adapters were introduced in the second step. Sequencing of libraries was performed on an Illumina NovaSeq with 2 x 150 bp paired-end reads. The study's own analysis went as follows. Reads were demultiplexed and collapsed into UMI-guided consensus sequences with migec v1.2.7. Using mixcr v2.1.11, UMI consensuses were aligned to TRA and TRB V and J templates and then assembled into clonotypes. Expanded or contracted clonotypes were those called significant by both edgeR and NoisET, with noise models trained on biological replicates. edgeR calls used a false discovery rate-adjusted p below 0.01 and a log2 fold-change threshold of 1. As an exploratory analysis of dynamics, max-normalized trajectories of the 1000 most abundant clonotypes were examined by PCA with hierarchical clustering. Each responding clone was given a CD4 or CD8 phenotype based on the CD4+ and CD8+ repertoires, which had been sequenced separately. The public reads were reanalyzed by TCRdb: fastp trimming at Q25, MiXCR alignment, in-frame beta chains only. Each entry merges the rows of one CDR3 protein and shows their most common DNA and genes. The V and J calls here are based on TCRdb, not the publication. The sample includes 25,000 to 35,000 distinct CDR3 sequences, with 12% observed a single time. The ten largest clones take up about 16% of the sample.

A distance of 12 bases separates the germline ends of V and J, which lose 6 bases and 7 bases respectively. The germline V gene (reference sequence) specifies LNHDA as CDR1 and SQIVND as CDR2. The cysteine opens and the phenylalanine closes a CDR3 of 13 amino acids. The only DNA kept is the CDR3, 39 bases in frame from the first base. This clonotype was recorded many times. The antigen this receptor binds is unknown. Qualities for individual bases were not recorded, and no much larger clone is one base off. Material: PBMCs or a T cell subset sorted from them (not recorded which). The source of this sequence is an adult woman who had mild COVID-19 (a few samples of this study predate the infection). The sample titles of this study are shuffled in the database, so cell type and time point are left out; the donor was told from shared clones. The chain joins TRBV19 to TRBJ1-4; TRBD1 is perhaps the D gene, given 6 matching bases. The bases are TGTGCCAGTAGGTGGACAGTTGGTGAAAAACTGTTTTTT. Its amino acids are CASRWTVGEKLFF.